The next 12 T cell receptor beta chains were all read from a single sample in a study of shared clonotypes between healthy human individuals. The table came from immunoSEQ multiplex PCR; TCRdb's copy has only in-frame clones and leaves some out. The sample carries under 650,000 clones, about 95% recorded once. The sequenced material came from naive CD4+ T cells sorted from blood. Subset here: CD45RA+ positively selected. These TCRs come from a woman in her 30s in good health.

The chain carries TRBV2 and TRBJ1-6, with 10 bases identical to TRBD1. This CDR3 has 16 amino acids. Germline loops: CDR1 SNHLY, CDR2 FYNNEI. J was trimmed by 7 bases and V by 8 bases; bases with no gene match: 11. The CDR3 nucleotides are TGTGCCAGCGAAGCTAACAGGGACAGGGGAAATTCACCCCTCCACTTT. Encoded protein: CASEANRDRGNSPLHF.

The rearrangement links TRBV5-1 to TRBJ2-1, with TRBD2 as a possible D gene (5 bases). The CDR3 totals 18 residues. CDR1 and CDR2 from the germline V gene are SGHRS and YFSETQ. V lost 2 bases to trimming and J lost 3 bases, with 21 bases between them. The CDR3 loop is CASSLAEQSWMYYNEQFF. For the CDR3, the DNA is TGCGCCAGCAGCTTAGCGGAGCAGAGTTGGATGTACTACAATGAGCAGTTCTTC.

The chain uses TRBV30 and TRBJ2-3, with 13 bases aligning to TRBD2. Looked up from germline, CDR1 is GTSNPN and CDR2 is SVGIG (reference sequence). With V trimmed by 2 bases and J by 7 bases, 12 bases remained unmatched. The CDR3 is made up of 17 amino acids. The CDR3 region has the DNA TGTGCCTGGAGTCGATTTCGGACTAGCGGGAGTATCCATACGCAGTATTTT. Translation gives CAWSRFRTSGSIHTQYF.

The chain combines TRBV5-1 with TRBJ1-2; unclear D gene. The CDR3 spans 13 residues. The V end lost 7 bases, the J end lost 4 bases, and 14 bases lay between the germline ends. CDR1 SGHRS and CDR2 YFSETQ come from the germline V gene. CDR3 residues: CASANPDGYGYTF. The CDR3, as DNA: TGCGCCAGCGCAAACCCAGACGGCTATGGCTACACCTTC.

The V call is TRBV27, the J call TRBJ2-2; D might be TRBD1 (6 bases). Trimming took off 6 bases at V and 2 bases at J, with 10 bases between the two ends. The CDR3 loop spans 14 amino acids. The germline gives CDR1 MNHEY, CDR2 SMNVEV (reference sequence). CDR3 amino acids: CASRSRGNTGELFF. The DNA for the CDR3 is TGTGCCAGCAGGAGCAGGGGTAACACCGGGGAGCTGTTTTTT.

The chain couples TRBV27 to TRBJ1-1; TRBD1 matches 9 bases. This CDR3 has 16 residues. V shed 4 bases, J shed 6 bases, and the junction held 12 bases outside the gene matches. The germline V gene encodes CDR1 MNHEY and CDR2 SMNVEV (reference sequence). The CDR3 nucleotides read TGTGCCAGCAGTTCCACCATGGACAGGGGAAAAGCTGAAGCTTTCTTT. This gives the protein CASSSTMDRGKAEAFF.

J is TRBJ2-3 and V is TRBV19, with 10 positions matching TRBD2. Germline V gene data show CDR1 as LNHDA and CDR2 as SQIVND (reference sequence). The CDR3 length is 17 residues. V shed 2 bases and J 7 bases; nucleotides not matched to a gene: 12. The CDR3 nucleotides are TGTGCCAGTAGTATACCCTCGGGACTAGCGACAACACATACGCAGTATTTT. It encodes CASSIPSGLATTHTQYF.

V gene TRBV19 combines with J gene TRBJ1-1; D might be TRBD1 (6 bases). Trimming cost V 1 base and J 5 bases, with 11 bases left between them. The germline CDR1 and CDR2 sequences are LNHDA and SQIVND (reference sequence). The CDR3 contains 14 residues. The CDR3 region has the DNA TGTGCCAGTAGTATAGCCCGAACAGGGACTGAAGCTTTCTTT. This gives the protein CASSIARTGTEAFF.

The chain couples TRBV28 to TRBJ1-1, with 9 nucleotides matching TRBD1. The J segment lost 4 bases and the V segment lost 7 bases, leaving 10 bases of the junction unmatched. CDR3 length: 15 residues. Per germline, CDR1 MDHEN and CDR2 SYDVKM. The CDR3 DNA reads TGTGCCAGCACGCCCGCCGGGACAGGGACCACTGAAGCTTTCTTT. Protein product: CASTPAGTGTTEAFF.

This clone has just one count. This CDR3 is CASTPGTTYEQYF. The CDR3 DNA is TGCGCCAGCACGCCCGGGACAACCTACGAGCAGTACTTC. V and J are TRBV5-1 and TRBJ2-7; tentatively, D is TRBD1 (6 bases). The CDR3 sequence is 13 residues long. V was pared by 6 bases and J by 2 bases, with 12 bases between. CDR1 SGHRS and CDR2 YFSETQ come from the germline V gene.

The CDR3 sequence is CASRTGGHYGYTF. CDR3 DNA sequence: TGTGCCAGCAGAACAGGGGGCCACTATGGCTACACCTTC. The chain is built from TRBV28 and TRBJ1-2; TRBD1 matches 9 bases. Germline V gene data show CDR1 as MDHEN and CDR2 as SYDVKM. J lost 3 bases, V lost 6 bases, and 2 bases had no gene match. The CDR3 is 13 residues long.

The V and J genes are TRBV6-6 and TRBJ1-2; a weak D match, TRBD1 (5 bases). CDR3 length: 16 amino acids. Looked up from germline, CDR1 is MNHNY and CDR2 is SVGAGI (reference sequence). The V end was cut by 6 bases, the J end by 0 bases, with 17 bases between. CDR3 amino acids: CASRTAGAATNYGYTF. The CDR3 nucleotides read TGTGCCAGCAGGACGGCCGGGGCCGCCACTAACTATGGCTACACCTTC.